This T cell receptor beta chain came from a study of technical replicates of blood from a handful of donors. Germline CDR1 and CDR2: SGHRS and YFSETQ. The CDR3 totals 14 residues. Trimming cost V 1 base and J 5 bases; bases outside gene matches: 4. The data were produced by immunoSEQ multiplex PCR, yet TCRdb's version contains in-frame clones alone and is incomplete. The sample carries some 77,000 clones, roughly nine tenths recorded once. The chain has TRBV5-1 and TRBJ2-7; TRBD1 aligns across 9 bases. This clonotype was obtained from a human donor in good health. Input material: T cells isolated from PBMCs. CDR3 sequence reads: CASSLLQGANEQYF. The CDR3 region has the DNA TGCGCCAGCAGCTTGTTACAGGGGGCCAACGAGCAGTACTTC.